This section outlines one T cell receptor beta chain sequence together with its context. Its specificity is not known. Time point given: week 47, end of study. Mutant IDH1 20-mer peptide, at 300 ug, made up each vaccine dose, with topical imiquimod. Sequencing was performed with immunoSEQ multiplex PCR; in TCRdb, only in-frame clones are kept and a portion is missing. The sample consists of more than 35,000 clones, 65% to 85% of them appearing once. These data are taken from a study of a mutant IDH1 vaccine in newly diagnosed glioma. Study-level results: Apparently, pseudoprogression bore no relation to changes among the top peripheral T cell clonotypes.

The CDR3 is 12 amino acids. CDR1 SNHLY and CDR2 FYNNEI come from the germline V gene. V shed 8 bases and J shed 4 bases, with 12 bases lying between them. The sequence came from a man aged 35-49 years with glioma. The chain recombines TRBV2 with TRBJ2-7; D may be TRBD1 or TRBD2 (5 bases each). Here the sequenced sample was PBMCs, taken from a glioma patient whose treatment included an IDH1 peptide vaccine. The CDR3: CASRQGEYEQYF. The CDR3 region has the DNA TGTGCCAGCCGCCAAGGGGAGTACGAGCAGTACTTC. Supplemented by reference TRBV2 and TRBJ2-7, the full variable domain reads EPEVTQTPSHQVTQMGQEVILRCVPISNHLYFYWYRQILGQKVEFLVSFYNNEISEKSEIFDDQFSVERPDGSNFTLKIRSTKLEDSAMYFCASRQGEYEQYFGPGTRLTVT.